The 28 T cell receptor beta chains reported below all come from one sample, sequenced in a study of blood T cell repertoires in COVID-19. The data were produced by immunoSEQ multiplex PCR, yet TCRdb's version contains in-frame clones alone and is incomplete. Among 150,000 to 200,000 clones listed, 79% were seen once. Specimen: peripheral blood. Every receptor here comes from a man between 60 and 75 years old with active or convalescent COVID-19.

As concerns this clone: One end of the junction does not line up with germline, which may come from a read error. CDR3 coding DNA: TGTGCCAGCAGCCGGGACACAGAGAACTCCGGGGAGCTGTTTTTT. It is translated as CASSRDTENSGELFF. The J gene is TRBJ2-2, the V gene TRBV6-5; D perhaps matches TRBD1 (6 bases). CDR3 length: 15 amino acids. Looked up from germline, CDR1 is MNHEY and CDR2 is SVGAGI.

V is TRBV6-6 and J is TRBJ2-5; 8 positions agree with TRBD2. The CDR3 runs to 15 residues. With 6 bases clipped from V and 7 bases from J, the junction kept 13 bases outside the gene matches. Germline-derived CDR1 and CDR2 are MNHNY and SVGAGI (reference sequence). The CDR3 reads CASSPGGGRLGTQYF. CDR3 bases: TGTGCCAGCAGCCCCGGGGGGGGGCGCTTGGGGACCCAGTACTTC.

This chain uses TRBV18 with TRBJ2-7, with TRBD2 matching 12 bases. Germline V gene sequence: CDR1 KGHSH, CDR2 LQKENI. V lost 1 base to trimming and J lost 5 bases; unmatched junction nucleotides: 3. This CDR3 comprises 15 residues. The CDR3 loop reads CASSPRLAGGDEQYF. CDR3 coding DNA: TGTGCCAGCTCACCACGGCTAGCGGGAGGGGACGAGCAGTACTTC.

The genes are TRBV19 and TRBJ1-1; no clear D. Trimming cost V 5 bases and J 1 base, with 11 bases left between them. The CDR3 runs 14 residues. Germline CDR1 LNHDA, CDR2 SQIVND (reference sequence). The CDR3 bases are TGTGCCAGTAGTGTACATTCCCCGAACACTGAAGCTTTCTTT. Residues: CASSVHSPNTEAFF.

With respect to this clone: Different DNA sequences within this sample yield the same CDR3. J is TRBJ1-2 and V is TRBV27; 7 bases match TRBD1. CDR1 is MNHEY and CDR2 is SMNVEV in the germline V gene (reference sequence). This CDR3 region has 15 residues. Germline trimming cut 2 bases from V and 1 base from J; bases unmatched to any gene: 4. The CDR3 protein is CASSLGQGDNYGYTF. The CDR3 nucleotides are TGTGCCAGCAGTTTAGGGCAGGGGGATAACTATGGCTACACCTTC.

The V gene is TRBV27, the J gene TRBJ2-7; D uncertain. Trimming removed 0 bases from V and 0 bases from J, with 12 bases in between. Germline CDR1 MNHEY, CDR2 SMNVEV (reference sequence). The CDR3 sequence is 16 residues long. The CDR3 bases are TGTGCCAGCAGTTTATCGGGCAGGATCTTCTCCTACGAGCAGTACTTC. Its protein is CASSLSGRIFSYEQYF.

The chain is built from TRBV12-3 or TRBV12-4 and TRBJ1-5; D is undetermined. The V end lost 5 bases, the J end lost 3 bases, and 8 bases lay between the germline ends. The CDR3 sequence is 13 residues long. The CDR3 loop reads CASSPRLNQPQHF. The CDR3, as DNA: TGTGCCAGCAGTCCCCGACTCAATCAGCCCCAGCATTTT.

The J gene is TRBJ2-5, the V gene TRBV9, with 7 bases identical to TRBD1. Germline V CDR1 and CDR2: SGDLS, YYNGEE. The CDR3 is 14 residues long. Trimming removed 2 bases from V and 1 base from J; junction bases left unmatched: 2. This chain's CDR3 is CASSVRDSQETQYF. In DNA form, the CDR3 reads TGTGCCAGCAGCGTGAGGGACAGCCAAGAGACCCAGTACTTC.

This clone was counted a single time. The rearrangement joins TRBV11-2 to TRBJ1-2; TRBD1 matches at 7 bases. V dropped 5 bases and J dropped 4; count of bases not matched to a gene: 4. The CDR3 is made up of 13 amino acids. CDR1 and CDR2 from the germline V gene are SGHAT and FQNNGV. CDR3 amino acids: CASSGRTGYGYTF. CDR3 coding DNA: TGTGCCAGCAGCGGGCGGACAGGCTATGGCTACACCTTC.

The rearrangement links TRBV7-5 to TRBJ1-2; the D segment call TRBD1 is taken from the table without a DNA check. TRBV7-5 is an annotated pseudogene. CDR3 length: 14 amino acids. As DNA, the CDR3 is TGTGTCAGTCGTAAGGCCCACAGTAACTATGGCTACACCTTC. Its protein product is CVSRKAHSNYGYTF.

The chain combines TRBV6-1 with TRBJ2-3, with 9 positions matching TRBD1. J was trimmed by 4 bases and V by 3 bases; bases with no gene match: 8. The CDR3 is made up of 16 amino acids. CDR1 is MNHNS and CDR2 is SASEGT in the germline V gene. This chain's CDR3 is CASSDSGTGSPDTQYF. The CDR3 nucleotides read TGTGCCAGCAGTGATTCCGGGACAGGGTCTCCAGATACGCAGTATTTT.

At least ten counts were recorded for this clone. The chain links TRBV7-2 to TRBJ2-5; the match to TRBD2 covers 7 bases. The ends lost 5 bases at V and 2 bases at J; junction bases unmatched: 8. Germline V gene data show CDR1 as SGHTA and CDR2 as FQGNSA. The CDR3 runs 15 residues. The CDR3 here is CASSPGLRTQETQYF. In DNA, the CDR3 is TGTGCCAGCAGCCCGGGACTAAGAACTCAAGAGACCCAGTACTTC.

This chain joins TRBV7-2 and TRBJ2-7, with D possibly TRBD1 on 6 matching bases. The CDR3 loop spans 14 amino acids. The ends were cut back, 5 bases at V and 6 bases at J, with 17 bases in the middle. Germline loops: CDR1 SGHTA, CDR2 FQGNSA. In nucleotides, the CDR3 is TGTGCCAGCAGCCCAACAGGGTCGGGCGGCGAGCAGTACTTC. Amino acids: CASSPTGSGGEQYF.

The genes are TRBV28 and TRBJ1-5; D gene ambiguous. Trimming took 6 bases from V and 7 from J, leaving 10 bases between them. The germline CDR1 and CDR2 sequences are MDHEN and SYDVKM. The CDR3 consists of 12 residues. The CDR3 spells CASSRSVQPQHF. DNA for the CDR3: TGTGCCAGCAGCCGATCGGTGCAGCCCCAGCATTTT.

This clone was detected only a few times. J is TRBJ1-5 and V is TRBV28; 7 nucleotides match TRBD1. Germline V gene lookup returns CDR1 MDHEN and CDR2 SYDVKM. The CDR3 spans 15 residues. The trim removed 6 bases at V and 7 bases at J, leaving 12 bases unmatched. CDR3 coding DNA: TGTGCCAGCAGAGCTACAGGGGCTTTAGGGCAGCCCCAGCATTTT. Translation: CASRATGALGQPQHF.

This clone was seen at least ten times. V gene TRBV5-5 combines with J gene TRBJ1-3; tentative D call: TRBD1 (5 bases). The CDR3 extends over 15 amino acids. Between the trimmed V and J ends, which lost 0 bases and 4 bases, there was a span of 11 bases. Per the germline V gene, CDR1 is SGHKS and CDR2 is YYEKEE (reference sequence). The CDR3 DNA is TGTGCCAGCAGCTTGGAGCAGGGAGGAGGAAACACCATATATTTT. This encodes CASSLEQGGGNTIYF.

The chain combines TRBV19 with TRBJ1-5; D unclear. The V end was cut by 5 bases, the J end by 7 bases, with 15 bases between. The CDR3 is 14 amino acids. Germline V gene lookup returns CDR1 LNHDA and CDR2 SQIVND (reference sequence). CDR3 region: CASSGREVAQPQHF. The CDR3 coding sequence is TGTGCCAGTAGTGGCCGGGAGGTAGCCCAGCCCCAGCATTTT. The full variable domain, completed using reference TRBV19 and TRBJ1-5, is DGGITQSPKYLFRKEGQNVTLSCEQNLNHDAMYWYRQDPGQGLRLIYYSQIVNDFQKGDIAEGYSVSREKKESFPLTVTSAQKNPTAFYLCASSGREVAQPQHFGDGTRLSIL.

This chain joins TRBV12-3 or TRBV12-4 and TRBJ1-1; the D gene is possibly TRBD1 (6 bases). V lost 7 bases to trimming and J lost 9 bases, with 18 bases between them. The CDR3 is made up of 13 amino acids. The CDR3 reads CASTLGGQPKAFF. The CDR3 DNA follows: TGTGCCAGCACCCTGGGGGGGCAGCCAAAAGCTTTCTTT.

This chain links TRBV27 with TRBJ2-1; possible D gene TRBD1, 5 bases. Germline assignment: CDR1 MNHEY and CDR2 SMNVEV (reference sequence). This CDR3 has 12 residues. Trimming cost V 5 bases and J 10 bases, with 12 bases left between them. The CDR3 DNA sequence: TGTGCCAGCAGTCCACTTCGACAGGAGCAGTTCTTC. Its translation: CASSPLRQEQFF.

This sequence joins TRBV13 and TRBJ2-7, with 8 bases lining up with TRBD1. This CDR3 is built from 15 residues. Germline-derived CDR1 and CDR2 are PRHDT and FYEKMQ (reference sequence). Germline trimming cut 0 bases from V and 6 bases from J; bases unmatched to any gene: 7. The CDR3 protein is CASSLGRQGNLEQYF. CDR3 in DNA: TGTGCCAGCAGCTTAGGGCGACAGGGGAATCTCGAGCAGTACTTC.

This CDR3 reads CSVVWGDLYNEQFF. The CDR3, as DNA: TGCAGCGTTGTCTGGGGGGATCTCTACAATGAGCAGTTCTTC. The chain combines TRBV29-1 with TRBJ2-1, with TRBD2 as a possible D gene (6 bases). This CDR3 is 14 amino acids long. V lost 4 bases and J 3 bases, leaving 13 bases between the germline ends. CDR1 and CDR2 (germline): SQVTM, ANQGSEA.

This chain connects TRBV2 to TRBJ2-2, with D unclear. The CDR3 has 12 residues. Germline loops: CDR1 SNHLY, CDR2 FYNNEI. V was cut by 5 bases and J by 2 bases, with 3 bases left in between. The CDR3 reads CASSTNTGELFF. CDR3 bases: TGTGCCAGCAGTACTAACACCGGGGAGCTGTTTTTT.

This sequence joins TRBV28 and TRBJ2-5; 7 bases are a match to TRBD2. This CDR3 contains 12 residues. Germline CDR1 MDHEN, CDR2 SYDVKM. V dropped 6 bases and J dropped 5; count of bases not matched to a gene: 3. The CDR3 region is CASSQGGETQYF. CDR3 bases: TGTGCCAGCAGCCAGGGAGGGGAGACCCAGTACTTC.

The gene calls are TRBV18 and TRBJ1-1; 8 bases fit TRBD1. Germline CDR1 reads KGHSH; CDR2 reads LQKENI. V shed 6 bases and J 0 bases; nucleotides not matched to a gene: 12. The CDR3 covers 17 residues. The CDR3 coding sequence is TGTGCCAGCTCTCTTGGACAGGGCCGAACACTGAACACTGAAGCTTTCTTT. Its protein is CASSLGQGRTLNTEAFF.

This chain connects TRBV20-1 to TRBJ2-5; D unresolved. Trimming removed 3 bases at V and 7 bases at J, with 12 bases between. The CDR3 has 12 residues. Germline CDR1 and CDR2: DFQATT and SNEGSKA (reference sequence). CDR3 in amino acids: CSASPRTGTQYF. The DNA for the CDR3 is TGCAGTGCTAGTCCCCGTACGGGGACCCAGTACTTC.

The chain joins TRBV7-3 to TRBJ2-2; D is ambiguous. V dropped 1 base and J dropped 5 bases, with 8 bases sitting between them. The CDR3 length is 14 residues. Looked up from germline, CDR1 is SGHTA and CDR2 is FQGTGA. The chain's CDR3 is CASSLNRRTGELFF. The DNA for the CDR3 is TGTGCCAGCAGCTTAAACCGCAGGACCGGGGAGCTGTTTTTT.

The chain links TRBV5-1 to TRBJ2-7, with 10 nucleotides matching TRBD2. This CDR3 is 14 amino acids long. Germline assignment: CDR1 SGHRS and CDR2 YFSETQ. Trimming at V came to 0 bases and at J to 12 bases, leaving 9 bases not matched to a gene. In DNA form, the CDR3 reads TGCGCCAGCAGCTTGGGGACTAGCGGTGATAAAATGTACTTC. Amino acid sequence: CASSLGTSGDKMYF.

This sequence joins TRBV20-1 and TRBJ2-7, with no clear D. V was cut by 3 bases and J by 3 bases, with 18 bases left in between. Germline V CDR1 and CDR2: DFQATT, SNEGSKA (reference sequence). This CDR3 spans 15 amino acids. CDR3 region: CSASLDLGPFYEQYF. The DNA of the CDR3 is TGCAGTGCTAGTCTAGACCTTGGCCCCTTCTACGAGCAGTACTTC.